The present T cell receptor beta chain was sequenced within a study of blood T cell repertoires in COVID-19. For the study at large: PBMCs, B-cell-depleted T cells, or T cells were the source of the cDNA or gDNA that made up the material.

Before being deemed recovered, Cohort 3 donors had two negative PCRs, clearance, or symptom resolution. Unmatched junction bases numbered 3, after V lost 4 bases and J lost 2 bases. CDR3 length equals 15 residues. Germline V gene data show CDR1 as MDHEN and CDR2 as SYDVKM. Per the original methods: Amplification from reference gene primers served as the basis for estimated nucleated cell counts. Clones were sequenced by immunoSEQ multiplex PCR, and TCRdb holds only the in-frame ones, with some missing. That table furnishes V, J and clone size, whereas the DNA furnished D and trimming. The sample holds roughly 180,000 clones; about four fifths are singletons and the top ten take less than 20%.

The receptor was isolated from a man aged 60-69 years who had recovered from COVID-19. J is TRBJ1-1 and V is TRBV28; the match to TRBD1 covers 11 bases. Sequenced input: PBMCs or T cells enriched from blood (not recorded which). DNA for the CDR3: TGTGCCAGCAGTTGGACAGGGGGCGGTAACACTGAAGCTTTCTTT. It codes for CASSWTGGGNTEAFF.